Shown below are 28 T cell receptor beta chains from a single sample sequenced in a study of T-cell memory formation after mild COVID-19. TCRdb analysed the 5' RACE reads with MiXCR anew, one entry per CDR3 protein. The table lists a few hundred thousand distinct CDR3 sequences, around 21% of them singletons. The sample comprised PBMCs or a T cell subset sorted from them (not recorded which). These receptors were taken from an adult woman who had mild COVID-19 (a few samples of this study predate the infection). Cell type and time point are not known.

The rearrangement joins TRBV20-1 to TRBJ1-5; perhaps TRBD1 as D (5 bases). CDR1 is DFQATT, CDR2 SNEGSKA, per germline (reference sequence). The CDR3 runs to 13 residues. V was cut by 4 bases and J by 1 base, with 8 bases left in between. The CDR3 sequence: CSANRGSNQPQHF. CDR3 coding DNA: TGCAGTGCTAATAGGGGAAGCAATCAGCCCCAGCATTTT.

This clonotype showed up just a few times. The chain couples TRBV10-3 to TRBJ1-6, with D uncertain. V shed 7 bases and J shed 2 bases, with 6 bases lying between them. Germline V CDR1 and CDR2: ENHRY, SYGVKD. This CDR3 is 13 amino acids long. The CDR3 region is CAITDAYNSPLHF. CDR3 nucleotide sequence: TGTGCCATCACGGATGCCTATAATTCACCCCTCCACTTT.

The chain has TRBV7-9 and TRBJ2-1; perhaps TRBD2 as D (6 bases). Deletions cut 4 bases from V and 7 bases from J, with 29 bases between. Germline assignment: CDR1 SEHNR and CDR2 FQNEAQ (reference sequence). The CDR3 extends over 19 amino acids. This CDR3 is CASSWARDSGRLVGNEQFF. CDR3 nucleotides: TGTGCCAGCAGCTGGGCCCGGGATAGCGGTAGACTGGTAGGTAATGAGCAGTTCTTC.

The genes are TRBV7-2 and TRBJ1-1; D not resolved. Germline-derived CDR1 and CDR2 are SGHTA and FQGNSA. The CDR3 totals 13 residues. The ends were cut back, 0 bases at V and 1 base at J, with 3 bases in the middle. CDR3 in amino acids: CASSLAKNTEAFF. The CDR3 nucleotides are TGTGCCAGCAGCTTAGCGAAGAACACTGAAGCTTTCTTT.

A few counts support this clonotype. V usage is TRBV7-8 and J usage is TRBJ2-7; perhaps TRBD1 as D (5 bases). The V gene lost 2 bases and the J gene lost 6 bases, with 11 bases spanning the gap. The V gene's germline CDR1 is SGHVS and CDR2 FQNEAQ. The CDR3 spans 13 residues. CDR3 region: CASSLTQGVEQYF. Written as DNA, the CDR3 is TGTGCCAGCAGCTTAACTCAGGGTGTCGAGCAGTACTTC. Together with reference TRBV7-8 and TRBJ2-7, the CDR3 gives the full variable domain: GAGVSQSPRYKVAKRGQDVALRCDPISGHVSLFWYQQALGQGPEFLTYFQNEAQLDKSGLPSDRFFAERPEGSVSTLKIQRTQQEDSAVYLCASSLTQGVEQYFGPGTRLTVT.

This clonotype showed up just a few times. The chain joins TRBV27 to TRBJ2-7; possible D gene TRBD1, 7 bases. This CDR3 has 16 residues. V was trimmed by 2 bases and J by 0 bases, leaving 14 bases between them. Germline V gene lookup returns CDR1 MNHEY and CDR2 SMNVEV (reference sequence). CDR3 DNA: TGTGCCAGCAGTTTAATAGGAGGGACAGCCTCCTACGAGCAGTACTTC. Protein: CASSLIGGTASYEQYF.

This chain joins TRBV7-2 and TRBJ2-1, with TRBD2 identical over 10 bases. The V and J ends lost 1 base and 7 bases, in that order; junction bases with no gene match: 10. Per the germline V gene, CDR1 is SGHTA and CDR2 is FQGNSA. CDR3 length equals 17 residues. The CDR3 region is CASSLGVLAGWGNEQFF. CDR3 DNA: TGTGCCAGCAGCTTAGGAGTACTAGCGGGATGGGGGAATGAGCAGTTCTTC.

In its sample, this clonotype was seen a few times. The rearrangement joins TRBV7-9 to TRBJ1-1; D is ambiguous. Trimming pared 0 bases from V and 11 bases from J, leaving 13 bases between. The CDR3 is 13 residues long. The germline gives CDR1 SEHNR, CDR2 FQNEAQ (reference sequence). In DNA form, the CDR3 reads TGTGCCAGCAGCTTAGCGTTGGGGTCTTCGGCTTTCTTT. Translation gives CASSLALGSSAFF.

The genes are TRBV5-1 and TRBJ1-2; the D is unclear. Germline V lookup: CDR1 SGHRS, CDR2 YFSETQ. The CDR3 sequence is 16 residues long. V was shortened by 2 bases and J by 5 bases, with 19 bases between the two germline ends. CDR3 sequence reads: CASSFDGPIYTYGYTF. CDR3 bases: TGCGCCAGCAGCTTCGACGGACCCATATATACTTATGGCTACACCTTC.

This clonotype has just a few counts. The chain joins TRBV5-1 to TRBJ1-4; D gene uncertain. The CDR3 spans 15 residues. CDR1 SGHRS and CDR2 YFSETQ come from the germline V gene. The ends were cut back, 4 bases at V and 5 bases at J, with 15 bases in the middle. The CDR3 is CASSEHGERNEKLFF. For the CDR3, the DNA is TGCGCCAGCAGCGAGCACGGTGAGCGGAATGAAAAACTGTTTTTT.

CDR3 DNA sequence: TGTGCCAGCAGTGAGACACCGAACACCGGGGAGCTGTTTTTT. Translating gives CASSETPNTGELFF. This rearrangement joins TRBV2 to TRBJ2-2; D is ambiguous. The germline gives CDR1 SNHLY, CDR2 FYNNEI. The CDR3 extends over 14 amino acids. Trimming took 3 bases from V and 0 from J, leaving 5 bases between them.

This clonotype came up once. This sequence joins TRBV29-1 and TRBJ2-7; no reliable D call. Germline loops: CDR1 SQVTM, CDR2 ANQGSEA. V lost 1 base and J 6 bases, leaving 4 bases between the germline ends. This CDR3 region has 10 residues. The CDR3 spells CSVEGGEQYF. The CDR3, as DNA: TGCAGCGTTGAAGGGGGCGAGCAGTACTTC.

The table lists this clonotype with many counts. J is TRBJ1-5 and V is TRBV12-3 or TRBV12-4; no clear D. The V end lost 7 bases, the J end lost 7 bases, and 14 bases lay between the germline ends. The CDR3 loop spans 13 amino acids. CDR3 coding DNA: TGTGCCAGCACCAACCCCCCACAGCAGCCCCAGCATTTT. It specifies CASTNPPQQPQHF.

This chain uses TRBV13 with TRBJ2-1, with 8 bases lining up with TRBD2. The CDR3 length is 16 residues. Germline-derived CDR1 and CDR2 are PRHDT and FYEKMQ (reference sequence). V lost 1 base, J lost 0 bases, and 2 bases stayed unmatched. For the CDR3, the DNA is TGTGCCAGCAGCTTAGCGGGAGGGAACTCCTACAATGAGCAGTTCTTC. This encodes CASSLAGGNSYNEQFF.

The chain recombines TRBV30 with TRBJ2-7; TRBD2 agrees at 8 bases. Germline assignment: CDR1 GTSNPN and CDR2 SVGIG (reference sequence). The CDR3 is 13 residues long. After removal of 4 bases from V and 7 bases from J, the junction contained 9 bases not matched to a gene. CDR3 in DNA: TGTGCCTGGAAAAAGCGGGGGTCAGGAGAGCAGTACTTC. Translating it yields CAWKKRGSGEQYF.

The chain joins TRBV29-1 to TRBJ2-7; 8 nucleotides agree with TRBD1. V lost 1 base and J lost 11; bases outside the gene matches: 4. This CDR3 comprises 11 residues. CDR1 is SQVTM and CDR2 is ANQGSEA in the germline V gene. Here the CDR3 DNA reads TGCAGCGTTGAAGGAGACAGGGGAAAGTACTTC. Translation: CSVEGDRGKYF.

J is TRBJ2-2 and V is TRBV5-1, with unresolved D. CDR3 length equals 14 residues. The germline V and J ends were trimmed by 5 bases and 4 bases, with 12 bases remaining between them. Germline lookup yields CDR1 SGHRS and CDR2 YFSETQ. CDR3 protein: CASSVTAATGELFF. The CDR3 nucleotides read TGCGCCAGCAGTGTTACGGCGGCCACCGGGGAGCTGTTTTTT.

This clonotype was observed a few times. V and J are TRBV11-2 and TRBJ2-2; 7 bases match TRBD2. Losses at the gene ends were 3 bases for V and 6 bases for J; bases not matched to a gene: 1. This CDR3 comprises 13 residues. Germline V lookup: CDR1 SGHAT, CDR2 FQNNGV. CDR3 DNA: TGTGCCAGCAGCTTCCGGGAGGCCGGGGAGCTGTTTTTT. It codes for CASSFREAGELFF.

This clonotype appeared a few times. The chain uses TRBV7-2 and TRBJ2-2; TRBD2 might be the D (6 bases). Germline loops: CDR1 SGHTA, CDR2 FQGNSA. The V and J ends lost 5 bases and 1 base respectively, with 11 bases between them. The CDR3 runs 15 residues. The CDR3 DNA is TGTGCCAGCAGCACCCGGGACTTGAACACCGGGGAGCTGTTTTTT. Translation gives CASSTRDLNTGELFF.

This clonotype has a count of ten or more. In nucleotides, the CDR3 is TGTGCCAGCATCTTTACATCAGGGGAGACCCAGTACTTC. Translated: CASIFTSGETQYF. V gene TRBV7-9 combines with J gene TRBJ2-5; D possibly corresponds to TRBD1 (5 bases). There are 13 residues in the CDR3. Germline V lookup: CDR1 SEHNR, CDR2 FQNEAQ (reference sequence). Trimming left V 7 bases short and J 5 bases short, with 14 bases between. Variable domain in full (rest from reference TRBV7-9 and TRBJ2-5): DTGVSQNPRHKITKRGQNVTFRCDPISEHNRLYWYRQTLGQGPEFLTYFQNEAQLEKSRLLSDRFSAERPKGSFSTLEIQRTEQGDSAMYLCASIFTSGETQYFGPGTRLLVL.

There are a few counts of this clonotype. V gene TRBV6-6 combines with J gene TRBJ2-7; TRBD1 might be the D (7 bases). This CDR3 has 15 amino acids. CDR1 is MNHNY, CDR2 SVGAGI, per germline (reference sequence). Deletions cut 5 bases from V and 1 base from J, with 15 bases between. The CDR3 region has the DNA TGTGCCAGCAGTCTCGGGGGACAGTCTTCCTACGAGCAGTACTTC. Translated: CASSLGGQSSYEQYF.

The chain has TRBV29-1 and TRBJ2-7; D call uncertain. Germline CDR1 is SQVTM and CDR2 is ANQGSEA. V was shortened by 4 bases and J by 0 bases, with 4 bases between the two germline ends. This CDR3 has 11 residues. The CDR3 coding sequence is TGCAGCGTTGGGCACTCCTACGAGCAGTACTTC. It encodes CSVGHSYEQYF.

The chain recombines TRBV5-1 with TRBJ2-7; 7 bases are a match to TRBD1. V gave up 1 base and J gave up 6 bases; unmatched junction bases: 10. Germline loops: CDR1 SGHRS, CDR2 YFSETQ. The length of the CDR3 is 15 residues. CDR3 DNA: TGCGCCAGCAGCTTGACAGGGGCCCAAACGGGCGAGCAGTACTTC. It encodes CASSLTGAQTGEQYF.

The rearrangement links TRBV7-9 to TRBJ2-7, with TRBD1 matching 11 bases. Germline-derived CDR1 and CDR2 are SEHNR and FQNEAQ (reference sequence). With 8 bases clipped from V and 1 base from J, the junction kept 7 bases outside the gene matches. CDR3 length equals 15 residues. This CDR3 reads CASSMGTGGSYEQYF. In DNA form, the CDR3 reads TGTGCCAGCTCGATGGGGACAGGGGGATCCTACGAGCAGTACTTC.

This clonotype was counted many times. This chain uses TRBV10-3 with TRBJ2-6; D is possibly TRBD1 (5 bases). Trimming shortened V by 10 bases and J by 0 bases, and 13 bases separated the two germline ends. In germline, CDR1 is ENHRY, CDR2 SYGVKD. This CDR3 region has 15 residues. Here the CDR3 reads CATAPQGSGANVLTF. The CDR3 DNA reads as TGTGCCACCGCACCCCAGGGCTCTGGGGCCAACGTCCTGACTTTC.

This clonotype has more than one count but fewer than ten. This chain joins TRBV20-1 and TRBJ1-4; D remains ambiguous. Trimming took off 4 bases at V and 1 base at J, with 7 bases between the two ends. Germline V gene data show CDR1 as DFQATT and CDR2 as SNEGSKA (reference sequence). The CDR3 contains 13 residues. Here the CDR3 DNA reads TGCAGTGCTAATAAGAAAACTAATGAAAAACTGTTTTTT. This codes for CSANKKTNEKLFF.

This chain joins TRBV5-5 and TRBJ2-7; the match to TRBD1 covers 8 bases. With 5 bases clipped from V and 3 bases from J, the junction kept 7 bases outside the gene matches. The CDR3 length is 14 residues. CDR1 is SGHKS and CDR2 is YYEKEE in the germline V gene (reference sequence). The CDR3 coding sequence is TGTGCCAGCAGTACAGGACAGGGATTCTACGAGCAGTACTTC. Its protein product is CASSTGQGFYEQYF.

In this sample, this clonotype turned up a few times. The chain couples TRBV10-3 to TRBJ2-1; 10 bases map to TRBD2. V shed 3 bases and J 10 bases; nucleotides not matched to a gene: 6. In germline, CDR1 is ENHRY, CDR2 SYGVKD. CDR3 size: 14 residues. The CDR3 DNA reads as TGTGCCATCAGTGAAACTAGCGGGACTAGGGAGCAGTTCTTC. Translated: CAISETSGTREQFF.